The next 29 T cell receptor beta chains were all read from a single sample in a study of T cells after yellow fever vaccination. MiXCR, applied by TCRdb to the 5' RACE reads, yields one record per CDR3 protein. The sample comprises 200,000 to 300,000 distinct CDR3 sequences, 6.5% to 7.5% of which are singletons, and approximately 1.1% rests with the top ten. The sample in question was CD4+ T cells sorted from PBMCs, obtained on the day of the yellow fever booster vaccination. The origin of the receptors is a man aged 25 to 40 who received the YFV17D yellow fever vaccine.

The chain recombines TRBV7-2 with TRBJ2-1, with D perhaps matching TRBD2 (5 bases). Per germline, CDR1 SGHTA and CDR2 FQGNSA. This CDR3 is 14 amino acids long. V was trimmed by 1 base and J by 8 bases, leaving 12 bases between them. The CDR3: CASSLGRTGDEQFF. In DNA form, the CDR3 reads TGTGCCAGCAGCTTAGGTCGGACTGGCGATGAGCAGTTCTTC. Complete variable domain (other parts from reference TRBV7-2 and TRBJ2-1): GAGVSQSPSNKVTEKGKDVELRCDPISGHTALYWYRQSLGQGLEFLIYFQGNSAPDKSGLPSDRFSAERTGGSVSTLTIQRTQQEDSAVYLCASSLGRTGDEQFFGPGTRLTVL.

This clonotype was observed at least ten times. The CDR3 region has the DNA TGCGCCAGCAGCCCGGCAGGGGAAGAGACCCAGTACTTC. As protein: CASSPAGEETQYF. This rearrangement joins TRBV5-1 to TRBJ2-5; D perhaps matches TRBD1 (6 bases). This CDR3 has 13 amino acids. Trimming took 4 bases from V and 3 from J, leaving 10 bases between them. Germline lookup yields CDR1 SGHRS and CDR2 YFSETQ.

A note on this clonotype: One end of the junction is discordant with germline, which a read error may explain. V gene TRBV28 combines with J gene TRBJ2-7; 12 bases agree with TRBD2. Per germline, CDR1 MDHEN and CDR2 SYDVKM. The CDR3 runs 13 residues. This CDR3 reads CASTNPLTSGRSF. The CDR3 DNA follows: TGTGCCAGCACCAACCCCCTGACTAGCGGGAGATCCTTC.

Ten or more counts support this clonotype. The rearrangement uses TRBV6-2 or TRBV6-3 and TRBJ2-5; 7 bases are a match to TRBD1. Losses at the gene ends were 2 bases for V and 2 bases for J; bases not matched to a gene: 5. The CDR3 sequence is 15 residues long. Germline V gene data show CDR1 as MNHEY and CDR2 as SVGEGT. The CDR3, as DNA: TGTGCCAGCAGTTACGCCGGGACAGCTCAAGAGACCCAGTACTTC. Its protein product is CASSYAGTAQETQYF.

For the CDR3, the DNA is TGCAGCGTTTCTTTCGGACAGACTTTTGATGAGCAGTTCTTC. It encodes CSVSFGQTFDEQFF. The genes are TRBV29-1 and TRBJ2-1; possible D gene TRBD1, 6 bases. From germline, CDR1 is SQVTM and CDR2 ANQGSEA. The CDR3 has 14 residues. Trimming stripped 5 bases from V and 8 bases from J, with 19 bases between.

This clonotype was seen at least ten times. The chain recombines TRBV21-1 with TRBJ1-2; the table's D call of TRBD1 was not tested on the DNA. TRBV21-1 corresponds to a pseudogene. The CDR3 runs 18 residues. The CDR3 loop is CASSEKLKDYRSDVGYTF. CDR3 coding DNA: TGTGCCAGCAGCGAAAAACTCAAAGACTACAGGTCTGATGTGGGCTACACCTTC.

This clonotype turned up a few times. The rearrangement joins TRBV23-1 to TRBJ2-7; D possibly corresponds to TRBD2 (5 bases). TRBV23-1 is given ORF status, its function remaining uncertain. The CDR3 is 18 residues long. V shed 2 bases and J shed 6 bases, with 26 bases lying between them. DNA of the CDR3: TGCGCCAGCAGTCAAGGTGGGGTTAGGGAAAGGATCGCGGGCGAGCAGTACTTC. As protein: CASSQGGVRERIAGEQYF.

This clonotype has ten or more counts. The chain links TRBV7-3 to TRBJ2-7; D possibly matches TRBD1 or TRBD2 (6 bases each). Germline-derived CDR1 and CDR2 are SGHTA and FQGTGA. V shed 5 bases and J shed 6 bases, with 23 bases lying between them. The CDR3 totals 16 residues. CDR3 nucleotides: TGTGCCAGCAGCCCACAATCCGGGACTCAAGGGGGCGAGCAGTACTTC. Its protein is CASSPQSGTQGGEQYF.

The V and J genes are TRBV4-2 and TRBJ2-5; 12 bases align to TRBD2. CDR1 LGHNA and CDR2 YNFKEQ come from the germline V gene. The CDR3 runs 18 residues. After removal of 4 bases from V and 2 bases from J, the junction contained 11 bases not matched to a gene. CDR3 protein: CASSPRLAGGPGQETQYF. DNA for the CDR3: TGTGCCAGCAGCCCCCGGCTAGCGGGAGGGCCGGGGCAAGAGACCCAGTACTTC.

For this clonotype: This clone may be a read error of a much larger clone one base away. CDR3 region: CASTARAESGELFF. The CDR3 nucleotides read TGTGCCAGCACCGCACGCGCGGAGTCCGGGGAGCTGTTTTTT. The chain couples TRBV5-5 to TRBJ2-2; unclear D gene. The CDR3 covers 14 residues. Deletions cut 6 bases from V and 6 bases from J, with 15 bases between. CDR1 and CDR2 from the germline V gene are SGHKS and YYEKEE (reference sequence).

This clonotype was counted at least ten times. The chain carries TRBV7-2 and TRBJ2-7; 12 bases match TRBD2. Germline V CDR1 and CDR2: SGHTA, FQGNSA. Trimming cost V 5 bases and J 3 bases; bases outside gene matches: 5. This CDR3 contains 15 residues. The CDR3 is CASSLPGLAGYEQYF. The CDR3 bases are TGTGCCAGCAGCCTACCGGGACTAGCGGGCTACGAGCAGTACTTC.

The table lists this clonotype with a few counts. This chain connects TRBV7-9 to TRBJ1-6; D not resolved. From germline, CDR1 is SEHNR and CDR2 FQNEAQ (reference sequence). With 5 bases removed from V and 7 bases from J, the gap between germline ends came to 12 bases. The CDR3 runs 14 residues. DNA for the CDR3: TGTGCCAGCAGCCACGATTGGTCAAATTCACCCCTCCACTTT. Protein product: CASSHDWSNSPLHF. The full variable domain, rest sourced from reference TRBV7-9 and TRBJ1-6, is DTGVSQNPRHKITKRGQNVTFRCDPISEHNRLYWYRQTLGQGPEFLTYFQNEAQLEKSRLLSDRFSAERPKGSFSTLEIQRTEQGDSAMYLCASSHDWSNSPLHFGNGTRLTVT.

The rearrangement joins TRBV3-1 to TRBJ2-2, with a tentative D call TRBD2 (6 bases). From germline, CDR1 is LGHDT and CDR2 YNNKEL (reference sequence). Trimming took 1 base from V and 5 from J, leaving 17 bases between them. The CDR3 consists of 17 residues. CDR3 protein: CASSQAGSGRRTGELFF. CDR3 DNA sequence: TGTGCCAGCAGCCAAGCGGGTAGCGGTCGCCGGACCGGGGAGCTGTTTTTT.

This clonotype was seen at least ten times. The gene calls are TRBV5-1 and TRBJ2-7; D may match TRBD1 or TRBD2 (7 bases each). CDR1 and CDR2 from the germline V gene are SGHRS and YFSETQ. V was clipped by 2 bases and J by 5 bases, with 14 bases between them. The CDR3 is 14 amino acids. CDR3 nucleotides: TGCGCCAGCAGCTTAAGCGGGACAGTCGACGAGCAGTACTTC. Translating it yields CASSLSGTVDEQYF.

The chain combines TRBV7-8 with TRBJ2-5, with a tentative D call TRBD2 (6 bases). With 7 bases removed from V and 1 base from J, the gap between germline ends came to 19 bases. Germline V gene lookup returns CDR1 SGHVS and CDR2 FQNEAQ. The CDR3 runs to 16 residues. In DNA, the CDR3 is TGTGCCAGCACCTCCGGGAGAGCTCTCCCCCAAGAGACCCAGTACTTC. Encoded protein: CASTSGRALPQETQYF.

This chain links TRBV23-1 with TRBJ1-5, with D possibly being TRBD1 (5 bases). TRBV23-1 is classed as an ORF, of uncertain function. V was pared by 0 bases and J by 8 bases, with 14 bases between. This CDR3 has 15 residues. The CDR3 DNA sequence: TGCGCCAGCAGTCAATCGTTGGCAGGGATTGAGCCCCAGCATTTT. Protein: CASSQSLAGIEPQHF.

The gene calls are TRBV11-2 and TRBJ2-6; possible D gene TRBD2, 5 bases. This CDR3 has 18 amino acids. Germline CDR1 is SGHAT and CDR2 is FQNNGV. V gave up 6 bases and J gave up 1 base, with 19 bases separating them. The CDR3 sequence is CASSSTVRGSSGANVLTF. CDR3 DNA sequence: TGTGCCAGCAGTTCAACCGTCCGGGGATCGTCTGGGGCCAACGTCCTGACTTTC.

The table lists this clonotype with many counts. The chain links TRBV3-1 to TRBJ2-3; D ambiguous. Looked up from germline, CDR1 is LGHDT and CDR2 is YNNKEL (reference sequence). The length of the CDR3 is 14 residues. V lost 6 bases and J lost 2, with 12 bases in between. CDR3 sequence: CASSVGRNTDTQYF. CDR3 bases: TGTGCCAGCAGTGTTGGAAGGAACACAGATACGCAGTATTTT.

The chain recombines TRBV7-6 with TRBJ2-1; TRBD2 agrees at 7 bases. The V and J ends lost 4 bases and 5 bases, in that order; junction bases with no gene match: 11. Germline V lookup: CDR1 SGHVS, CDR2 FNYEAQ. This CDR3 has 16 amino acids. The CDR3 here is CASSSQLARFNNEQFF. DNA for the CDR3: TGTGCCAGCAGCTCACAACTAGCGAGATTTAACAATGAGCAGTTCTTC.

This clonotype was recorded at least ten times. V is TRBV5-1 and J is TRBJ1-1; 8 bases fit TRBD1. CDR1 is SGHRS and CDR2 is YFSETQ in the germline V gene. This CDR3 is 15 amino acids long. Losses at the gene ends were 0 bases for V and 1 base for J; bases not matched to a gene: 2. CDR3 region: CASSLDGQGNTEAFF. The CDR3 region has the DNA TGCGCCAGCAGCTTGGATGGACAGGGGAACACTGAAGCTTTCTTT.

Remarks on this clonotype: This clone may be a read error of a much larger clone one base away. The gene calls are TRBV2 and TRBJ2-7; TRBD1 is a possible D gene (5 bases). This CDR3 has 12 residues. Trimming cost V 6 bases and J 7 bases, with 13 bases left between them. CDR1 and CDR2 from the germline V gene are SNHLY and FYNNEI. The CDR3 here is CASSVRVGEQYF. The CDR3 DNA sequence: TGTGCCAGCAGCGTCAGGGTAGGGGAGCAGTACTTC. Variable domain in full (rest from reference TRBV2 and TRBJ2-7): EPEVTQTPSHQVTQMGQEVILRCVPISNHLYFYWYRQILGQKVEFLVSFYNNEISEKSEIFDDQFSVERPDGSNFTLKIRSTKLEDSAMYFCASSVRVGEQYFGPGTRLTVT.

The rearrangement uses TRBV27 and TRBJ2-1; 9 positions agree with TRBD2. The germline CDR1 and CDR2 sequences are MNHEY and SMNVEV (reference sequence). V shed 4 bases, J shed 7 bases, and the junction held 5 bases outside the gene matches. The CDR3 spans 14 residues. The CDR3 region is CASSSLAGRNEQFF. The CDR3, as DNA: TGTGCCAGCAGTTCCCTAGCGGGAAGGAATGAGCAGTTCTTC.

This chain links TRBV4-3 with TRBJ2-5; TRBD2 aligns across 7 bases. The germline V gene encodes CDR1 LGHNA and CDR2 YSLEER. V shed 0 bases, J shed 4 bases, and the junction held 8 bases outside the gene matches. CDR3 size: 16 residues. In DNA, the CDR3 is TGCGCCAGCAGCCAAGATCGGAGGAGCGGGGTAGAGACCCAGTACTTC. Protein product: CASSQDRRSGVETQYF.

Only a few counts were recorded for this clonotype. V gene TRBV18 combines with J gene TRBJ2-7, with TRBD2 identical over 10 bases. Germline V gene lookup returns CDR1 KGHSH and CDR2 LQKENI. J lost 10 bases, V lost 5 bases, and 14 bases had no gene match. This CDR3 comprises 15 residues. CDR3 in DNA: TGTGCCAGCTCAGTAAACCTAGCGGGAGCTTACAGTCAGTACTTC. Translated: CASSVNLAGAYSQYF.

Many counts were recorded for this clonotype. This chain connects TRBV7-2 to TRBJ2-1, with 7 bases lining up with TRBD2. The germline gives CDR1 SGHTA, CDR2 FQGNSA. The CDR3 is made up of 16 amino acids. V trimming: 5 bases; J trimming: 0 bases; junction bases outside the gene matches: 7. As DNA, the CDR3 is TGTGCCAGCAGCCCGGGGAGGGTCCGCTCCTACAATGAGCAGTTCTTC. It translates to CASSPGRVRSYNEQFF.

The chain carries TRBV2 and TRBJ2-3; unclear D gene. Trimming left V 6 bases short and J 2 bases short, with 12 bases between. Per the germline V gene, CDR1 is SNHLY and CDR2 is FYNNEI. The CDR3 has 14 residues. The CDR3 loop is CASRSARDTDTQYF. DNA of the CDR3: TGTGCCAGCAGGTCGGCCCGTGACACAGATACGCAGTATTTT.

The V call is TRBV5-1, the J call TRBJ1-5; D uncertain. The CDR3 sequence is 16 residues long. Trimming stripped 0 bases from V and 0 bases from J, with 10 bases between. The germline CDR1 and CDR2 sequences are SGHRS and YFSETQ. CDR3 protein: CASSLGAPNSNQPQHF. The CDR3 DNA follows: TGCGCCAGCAGCTTGGGGGCTCCAAATAGCAATCAGCCCCAGCATTTT.

This clonotype was seen many times. The chain uses TRBV5-1 and TRBJ2-2; TRBD2 aligns across 11 bases. V gave up 6 bases and J gave up 7 bases; unmatched junction bases: 5. CDR3 size: 14 residues. The germline gives CDR1 SGHRS, CDR2 YFSETQ. Here the CDR3 DNA reads TGCGCCAGCACGACTAGCGGGACTGTCGGGGAGCTGTTTTTT. Its protein product is CASTTSGTVGELFF.

There are many counts of this clonotype. The chain joins TRBV20-1 to TRBJ2-3; 7 positions match TRBD2. The length of the CDR3 is 15 residues. With 3 bases clipped from V and 2 bases from J, the junction kept 8 bases outside the gene matches. From germline, CDR1 is DFQATT and CDR2 SNEGSKA (reference sequence). The CDR3 here is CSASPQGGYTDTQYF. The CDR3 DNA follows: TGCAGTGCTAGCCCCCAGGGAGGGTACACAGATACGCAGTATTTT.